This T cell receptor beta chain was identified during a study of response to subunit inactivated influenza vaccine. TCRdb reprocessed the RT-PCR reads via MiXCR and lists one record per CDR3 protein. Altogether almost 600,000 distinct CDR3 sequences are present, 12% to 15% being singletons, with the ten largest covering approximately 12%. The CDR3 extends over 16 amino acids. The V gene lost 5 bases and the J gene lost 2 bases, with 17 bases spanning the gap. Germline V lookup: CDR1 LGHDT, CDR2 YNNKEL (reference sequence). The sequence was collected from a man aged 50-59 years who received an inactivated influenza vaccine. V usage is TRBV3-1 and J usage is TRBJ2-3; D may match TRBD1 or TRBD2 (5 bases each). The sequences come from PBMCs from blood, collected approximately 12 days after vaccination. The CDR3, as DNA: TGTGCCAGCAGCGGAGATTCGGGACCGTTCACAGATACGCAGTATTTT. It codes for CASSGDSGPFTDTQYF.